Listed below are T cell receptor beta chains from one sample, sequenced in a study of OX40 agonist ivuxolimab in advanced cancers. Libraries were prepared by immunoSEQ multiplex PCR; TCRdb keeps only in-frame clonotypes and omits some of them. The data hold about 77,000 clones, with over 85% observed a single time. The specimen was CD4+ or CD8+ T cells sorted from blood, collected in a trial of the OX40 agonist ivuxolimab. The receptors derive from an adult with an advanced solid tumor such as melanoma, head and neck, liver or kidney cancer. Both conserved end residues are part of each CDR3. Fields, in order: D gene, J gene, V gene, clone size, CDR3 DNA, CDR3 protein. D genes are given only for firm matches. Part of the rows lack a size; the others show once, few, many or a class for expanded clones.

D gene: .; J gene: TRBJ2-7; V gene: TRBV19; clone size: .; CDR3 DNA: TGTGCCAGTACTCTTCGGGCAGGGCGATTCAACGAGCAGTACTTC; CDR3 protein: CASTLRAGRFNEQYF
D gene: .; J gene: TRBJ2-7; V gene: TRBV9; clone size: .; CDR3 DNA: TGTGCCAGCAGCGTAGATGGCAGCCGAAGCTCCTACGAGCAGTACTTC; CDR3 protein: CASSVDGSRSSYEQYF
D gene: TRBD1; J gene: TRBJ1-4; V gene: TRBV10-3; clone size: .; CDR3 DNA: TGTGCCATCAAAAAACAGGGGAGGCGGGAAAAACTGTTTTTT; CDR3 protein: CAIKKQGRREKLFF
D gene: .; J gene: TRBJ2-7; V gene: TRBV11-3; clone size: .; CDR3 DNA: TGTGCCAGCAGCGCGGGACAGTACGAGCAGTACTTC; CDR3 protein: CASSAGQYEQYF
D gene: .; J gene: TRBJ1-1; V gene: TRBV11-2; clone size: .; CDR3 DNA: TGTGCCAGCAGCTTAGATCCCAGCCCTAACACTGAAGCTTTCTTT; CDR3 protein: CASSLDPSPNTEAFF
D gene: .; J gene: TRBJ2-7; V gene: TRBV18; clone size: .; CDR3 DNA: TGTGCCAGCTCACCGGGACAAGCGGCCTACGAGCAGTACTTC; CDR3 protein: CASSPGQAAYEQYF
D gene: .; J gene: TRBJ2-7; V gene: TRBV29-1; clone size: .; CDR3 DNA: TGCAGCGTTGAAGCGGCACCCTACGAGCAGTACTTC; CDR3 protein: CSVEAAPYEQYF
D gene: TRBD1; J gene: TRBJ2-1; V gene: TRBV27; clone size: .; CDR3 DNA: TGTGCCAGCAGCTTTACAGGGGGTTATGAGCAGTTCTTC; CDR3 protein: CASSFTGGYEQFF
D gene: .; J gene: TRBJ2-1; V gene: TRBV5-4; clone size: .; CDR3 DNA: TGTGCCAGCAGCTCGCAGGGTAGGACCTACAATGAGCAGTTCTTC; CDR3 protein: CASSSQGRTYNEQFF
D gene: .; J gene: TRBJ2-7; V gene: TRBV2; clone size: .; CDR3 DNA: TGTGCCAGCAGTGAGGTGGGGGAAGGCTACGAGCAGTACTTC; CDR3 protein: CASSEVGEGYEQYF
D gene: .; J gene: TRBJ1-1; V gene: TRBV9; clone size: .; CDR3 DNA: TGTGCCAGCAGCGGGATGAACACTGAAGCTTTCTTT; CDR3 protein: CASSGMNTEAFF
D gene: .; J gene: TRBJ2-2; V gene: TRBV27; clone size: .; CDR3 DNA: TGTGCCAGCAGTTCCGACTCCCTTCTTAGTCGCGGGGAGCTGTTTTTT; CDR3 protein: CASSSDSLLSRGELFF
D gene: .; J gene: TRBJ2-7; V gene: TRBV29-1; clone size: .; CDR3 DNA: TGCAGCGTCCGACCCAACTCCTACGAGCAGTACTTC; CDR3 protein: CSVRPNSYEQYF
D gene: TRBD2; J gene: TRBJ2-1; V gene: TRBV4-1; clone size: .; CDR3 DNA: TGCGCCAGCAGCCAAGAAGGACTAGCGGGTACCTACAATGAGCAGTTCTTC; CDR3 protein: CASSQEGLAGTYNEQFF
D gene: .; J gene: TRBJ2-7; V gene: TRBV27; clone size: .; CDR3 DNA: TGTGCCAGCAGTCCCGAGACACCATCCTACGAGCAGTACTTC; CDR3 protein: CASSPETPSYEQYF
D gene: .; J gene: TRBJ1-3; V gene: TRBV6-8; clone size: .; CDR3 DNA: TGTGCCAGCAGTGGCCGACAGCGTAGGGTAGAAAACACCATATATTTT; CDR3 protein: CASSGRQRRVENTIYF
D gene: .; J gene: TRBJ2-2; V gene: TRBV4-1; clone size: .; CDR3 DNA: TGCGCCAGCAGCCCTGGGGACACCGGGGAGCTGTTTTTT; CDR3 protein: CASSPGDTGELFF
D gene: .; J gene: TRBJ1-4; V gene: TRBV2; clone size: .; CDR3 DNA: TGTGCCAGCAGTGGGAAGACAGTAGTAAATGAAAAACTGTTTTTT; CDR3 protein: CASSGKTVVNEKLFF
D gene: TRBD2; J gene: TRBJ2-1; V gene: TRBV7-3; clone size: .; CDR3 DNA: TGTGCCAGCAGAGAGCGGGGTTGGAGCTCCTACAATGAGCAGTTCTTC; CDR3 protein: CASRERGWSSYNEQFF
D gene: .; J gene: TRBJ1-2; V gene: TRBV27; clone size: few; CDR3 DNA: TGTGCCAGCGGTGGAGGCTATGGCTACACCTTC; CDR3 protein: CASGGGYGYTF
D gene: .; J gene: TRBJ1-3; V gene: TRBV7-6; clone size: .; CDR3 DNA: TGTGCCAGCAGCCCCGCTAGGGCCCCCTCTGGAAACACCATATATTTT; CDR3 protein: CASSPARAPSGNTIYF
D gene: TRBD1; J gene: TRBJ1-1; V gene: TRBV9; clone size: .; CDR3 DNA: TGTGCCAGCAGCATAGGGGGCTACAGTGAAGCTTTCTTT; CDR3 protein: CASSIGGYSEAFF
D gene: TRBD1; J gene: TRBJ1-2; V gene: TRBV9; clone size: .; CDR3 DNA: TGTGCCAGCAGCGTAGGACAGGGTAATGGCTACACCTTC; CDR3 protein: CASSVGQGNGYTF
D gene: .; J gene: TRBJ1-1; V gene: TRBV7-9; clone size: once; CDR3 DNA: TGTGCCAGCAGCCCCCCCTTGAACAGGGTGCGGGGTGAAGCTTTCTTT; CDR3 protein: CASSPPLNRVRGEAFF
D gene: TRBD1; J gene: TRBJ1-2; V gene: TRBV5-6; clone size: .; CDR3 DNA: TGTGCCAGCAACCCAAGACAGGGAATAGATGGCTACACCTTC; CDR3 protein: CASNPRQGIDGYTF
D gene: .; J gene: TRBJ2-2; V gene: TRBV25-1; clone size: .; CDR3 DNA: TGTGCCAGCAAACTAGGGGGACCCAACACCGGGGAGCTGTTTTTT; CDR3 protein: CASKLGGPNTGELFF
D gene: .; J gene: TRBJ1-3; V gene: TRBV6-5; clone size: .; CDR3 DNA: TGTGCCAGCAGTTACTCGTTTGCAGACTCTGGAAACACCATATATTTT; CDR3 protein: CASSYSFADSGNTIYF
D gene: TRBD1; J gene: TRBJ1-2; V gene: TRBV7-9; clone size: .; CDR3 DNA: TGTGCCAGCAGCTCCGGGACAGAATATGGCTACACCTTC; CDR3 protein: CASSSGTEYGYTF
D gene: .; J gene: TRBJ1-1; V gene: TRBV5-1; clone size: .; CDR3 DNA: TGCGCCAGCAGCTTGCTCCTATCCCGGGGGAACACTGAAGCTTTCTTT; CDR3 protein: CASSLLLSRGNTEAFF